Listed below are T cell receptor beta chains from one sample, sequenced in a study of blood T cell repertoires in COVID-19. Profiled with immunoSEQ multiplex PCR; TCRdb holds only in-frame clones, not every one. The sample lists around 300,000 clones, around 87% seen once, with approximately 5% in the top ten. Input material: PBMCs or T cells enriched from blood (not recorded which). These receptors were obtained from a woman in her 30s who had recovered from COVID-19. Each CDR3 is given with its conserved first and last residue. A D gene is named only where the DNA matches it firmly. Some rows mark clone size as missing; the rest say once, few, many or name a class of expanded clone.

CDR3 protein: CASSLDLYNEQFF
CDR3 DNA: TGTGCCAGCAGCTTAGACCTTTACAATGAGCAGTTCTTC
J gene: TRBJ2-1
V gene: TRBV11-2
D gene: -
clone size: -

CDR3 protein: CASSQDGGGTPHDTQYF
CDR3 DNA: TGTGCCAGCAGCCAAGATGGTGGGGGGACTCCACATGATACGCAGTATTTT
J gene: TRBJ2-3
V gene: TRBV3-1/TRBV3-2
D gene: -
clone size: once

CDR3 protein: CASSADWRAFF
CDR3 DNA: TGTGCCAGCAGTGCGGACTGGCGAGCTTTCTTT
J gene: TRBJ1-1
V gene: TRBV25-1
D gene: -
clone size: -

CDR3 protein: CASSVSTDTGAGELFF
CDR3 DNA: TGTGCCAGCAGCGTCTCGACTGACACCGGGGCCGGGGAGCTGTTTTTT
J gene: TRBJ2-2
V gene: TRBV9
D gene: -
clone size: -

CDR3 protein: CATSGGNRDSYGYTF
CDR3 DNA: TGTGCCACCAGCGGGGGTAATCGGGACAGCTATGGCTACACCTTC
J gene: TRBJ1-2
V gene: TRBV15
D gene: TRBD1
clone size: -

CDR3 protein: CASSQYRDGSPLHF
CDR3 DNA: TGCGCCAGCAGCCAATACAGGGATGGCTCACCCCTCCACTTT
J gene: TRBJ1-6
V gene: TRBV4-3
D gene: -
clone size: -

CDR3 protein: CASSSTGHQFATEAFF
CDR3 DNA: TGTGCCAGCAGTTCCACGGGACACCAATTTGCCACTGAAGCTTTCTTT
J gene: TRBJ1-1
V gene: TRBV6-5
D gene: -
clone size: -

CDR3 protein: CASRGGQELWKLFF
CDR3 DNA: TGTGCCAGCAGGGGAGGGCAAGAACTCTGGAAACTGTTTTTT
J gene: TRBJ1-4
V gene: TRBV2
D gene: -
clone size: once

CDR3 protein: CASSQVTAGDSTDTQYF
CDR3 DNA: TGCGCCAGCAGCCAAGTGACGGCGGGGGATAGCACAGATACGCAGTATTTT
J gene: TRBJ2-3
V gene: TRBV4-1
D gene: TRBD2
clone size: once

CDR3 protein: CAWSASGGTEAFF
CDR3 DNA: TGTGCCTGGAGTGCCTCCGGGGGCACTGAAGCTTTCTTT
J gene: TRBJ1-1
V gene: TRBV30
D gene: -
clone size: -

CDR3 protein: CASSLQGWNTGELFF
CDR3 DNA: TGCGCCAGCAGCTTGCAGGGTTGGAACACCGGGGAGCTGTTTTTT
J gene: TRBJ2-2
V gene: TRBV5-1
D gene: -
clone size: once

CDR3 protein: CSASPSTQRGGPDTQYF
CDR3 DNA: TGCAGTGCTAGTCCCTCAACGCAGCGGGGGGGCCCAGATACGCAGTATTTT
J gene: TRBJ2-3
V gene: TRBV20-1
D gene: TRBD2
clone size: -

CDR3 protein: CASIRAYEQYF
CDR3 DNA: TGTGCCAGCATCAGGGCCTACGAGCAGTACTTC
J gene: TRBJ2-7
V gene: TRBV21-1
D gene: -
clone size: -

CDR3 protein: CASSMSAGNEQYF
CDR3 DNA: TGTGCCAGTAGTATGTCCGCAGGGAACGAGCAGTACTTC
J gene: TRBJ2-7
V gene: TRBV19
D gene: -
clone size: -

CDR3 protein: CASSMYRTSTGELFF
CDR3 DNA: TGTGCCAGCAGCATGTACAGGACTAGCACCGGGGAGCTGTTTTTT
J gene: TRBJ2-2
V gene: TRBV7-8
D gene: TRBD2
clone size: -

CDR3 protein: CASSQPQGVGEETQYF
CDR3 DNA: TGTGCCAGCAGCCAACCCCAGGGGGTGGGAGAAGAGACCCAGTACTTC
J gene: TRBJ2-5
V gene: TRBV4-2
D gene: TRBD1
clone size: -

CDR3 protein: CASSQGRAGVDTQYF
CDR3 DNA: TGTGCCAGCAGCCAAGGACGAGCGGGGGTGGATACGCAGTATTTT
J gene: TRBJ2-3
V gene: TRBV3-1/TRBV3-2
D gene: TRBD2
clone size: -

CDR3 protein: CASSVSGVSYEQYF
CDR3 DNA: TGTGCCAGCAGCGTTTCGGGTGTCTCCTACGAGCAGTACTTC
J gene: TRBJ2-7
V gene: TRBV9
D gene: -
clone size: -

CDR3 protein: CASAGSGTHQPQHF
CDR3 DNA: TGTGCCAGCGCCGGGTCGGGGACACATCAGCCCCAGCATTTT
J gene: TRBJ1-5
V gene: TRBV25-1
D gene: -
clone size: -

CDR3 protein: CASSTQGGEKLFF
CDR3 DNA: TGTGCCAGCAGCACACAGGGTGGTGAAAAACTGTTTTTT
J gene: TRBJ1-4
V gene: TRBV7-9
D gene: -
clone size: -

CDR3 protein: CSVVFSEAGELFF
CDR3 DNA: TGCAGCGTTGTGTTTAGCGAGGCCGGGGAGCTGTTTTTT
J gene: TRBJ2-2
V gene: TRBV29-1
D gene: -
clone size: -

CDR3 protein: CASREATEAFF
CDR3 DNA: TGTGCCTCGAGGGAGGCCACTGAAGCTTTCTTT
J gene: TRBJ1-1
V gene: TRBV25-1
D gene: -
clone size: -

CDR3 protein: CARRTGSGYTF
CDR3 DNA: TGTGCCAGAAGAACAGGGTCGGGCTACACCTTC
J gene: TRBJ1-2
V gene: TRBV2
D gene: -
clone size: once

CDR3 protein: CASSQDWGGVDEQYF
CDR3 DNA: TGTGCCAGCAGCCAAGATTGGGGGGGGGTCGACGAGCAGTACTTC
J gene: TRBJ2-7
V gene: TRBV4-2
D gene: TRBD2
clone size: -

CDR3 protein: CASSLVSPGRGVRTEAFF
CDR3 DNA: TGTGCCAGCAGCTTAGTGTCCCCGGGGAGGGGAGTTCGCACTGAAGCTTTCTTT
J gene: TRBJ1-1
V gene: TRBV7-2
D gene: -
clone size: -

CDR3 protein: CASSKIQGARGNTIYF
CDR3 DNA: TGTGCCAGCAGCAAGATACAGGGGGCGCGTGGAAACACCATATATTTT
J gene: TRBJ1-3
V gene: TRBV7-6
D gene: TRBD1
clone size: -

CDR3 protein: CSVARGTWNTEAFF
CDR3 DNA: TGCAGCGTTGCCAGGGGGACATGGAACACTGAAGCTTTCTTT
J gene: TRBJ1-1
V gene: TRBV29-1
D gene: TRBD1
clone size: once

CDR3 protein: CASSDQGLGQYF
CDR3 DNA: TGTGCCAGCAGTGACCAGGGTTTGGGGCAGTACTTC
J gene: TRBJ2-7
V gene: TRBV25-1
D gene: -
clone size: few

CDR3 protein: CASSQSFSGGWETQYF
CDR3 DNA: TGTGCCAGCAGCCAATCGTTTAGCGGGGGCTGGGAGACCCAGTACTTC
J gene: TRBJ2-5
V gene: TRBV3-1/TRBV3-2
D gene: TRBD2
clone size: -

CDR3 protein: CASSPGTGRKNIQYF
CDR3 DNA: TGTGCCAGCAGCCCAGGGACAGGGCGTAAAAACATTCAGTACTTC
J gene: TRBJ2-4
V gene: TRBV27
D gene: TRBD1
clone size: -

CDR3 protein: CASIGGTGTYEQYF
CDR3 DNA: TGTGCCAGCATCGGGGGGACAGGGACCTACGAGCAGTACTTC
J gene: TRBJ2-7
V gene: TRBV6-4
D gene: TRBD1
clone size: -

CDR3 protein: CASSSRTGAREKLFF
CDR3 DNA: TGTGCCAGCAGTTCACGGACAGGTGCGCGGGAAAAACTGTTTTTT
J gene: TRBJ1-4
V gene: TRBV28
D gene: TRBD1
clone size: -

CDR3 protein: CASSFTQNTEAFF
CDR3 DNA: TGTGCCAGCAGCTTCACACAGAACACTGAAGCTTTCTTT
J gene: TRBJ1-1
V gene: TRBV7-2
D gene: -
clone size: -

CDR3 protein: CASSQDHAGGRSPLHF
CDR3 DNA: TGCGCCAGCAGCCAAGATCATGCAGGGGGCCGTTCACCCCTCCACTTT
J gene: TRBJ1-6
V gene: TRBV4-1
D gene: TRBD1
clone size: few

CDR3 protein: CASIVQGVTNYGYTF
CDR3 DNA: TGTGCCAGCATCGTACAGGGGGTTACAAACTATGGCTACACCTTC
J gene: TRBJ1-2
V gene: TRBV6-5
D gene: TRBD1
clone size: -

CDR3 protein: CASRLLGTQYF
CDR3 DNA: TGTGCCAGCAGACTCCTCGGTACGCAGTATTTT
J gene: TRBJ2-3
V gene: TRBV27
D gene: -
clone size: -

CDR3 protein: CASSLRQGGGYTF
CDR3 DNA: TGTGCCAGCAGTTTAAGACAGGGAGGAGGCTACACCTTC
J gene: TRBJ1-2
V gene: TRBV12-3/TRBV12-4
D gene: TRBD1
clone size: few

CDR3 protein: CASSRGQGEQYF
CDR3 DNA: TGCGCCAGCAGCAGAGGACAGGGCGAGCAGTACTTC
J gene: TRBJ2-7
V gene: TRBV5-1
D gene: TRBD1
clone size: -

CDR3 protein: CASSIVAENYGYTF
CDR3 DNA: TGTGCCAGTAGTATAGTGGCAGAAAACTATGGCTACACCTTC
J gene: TRBJ1-2
V gene: TRBV19
D gene: -
clone size: -

CDR3 protein: CASRGTANEKLFF
CDR3 DNA: TGTGCCAGCAGGGGGACTGCCAATGAAAAACTGTTTTTT
J gene: TRBJ1-4
V gene: TRBV6-5
D gene: -
clone size: -

CDR3 protein: CAISESVGAKTYEQYF
CDR3 DNA: TGTGCCATCAGTGAGTCTGTGGGGGCCAAAACCTACGAGCAGTACTTC
J gene: TRBJ2-7
V gene: TRBV10-3
D gene: -
clone size: -